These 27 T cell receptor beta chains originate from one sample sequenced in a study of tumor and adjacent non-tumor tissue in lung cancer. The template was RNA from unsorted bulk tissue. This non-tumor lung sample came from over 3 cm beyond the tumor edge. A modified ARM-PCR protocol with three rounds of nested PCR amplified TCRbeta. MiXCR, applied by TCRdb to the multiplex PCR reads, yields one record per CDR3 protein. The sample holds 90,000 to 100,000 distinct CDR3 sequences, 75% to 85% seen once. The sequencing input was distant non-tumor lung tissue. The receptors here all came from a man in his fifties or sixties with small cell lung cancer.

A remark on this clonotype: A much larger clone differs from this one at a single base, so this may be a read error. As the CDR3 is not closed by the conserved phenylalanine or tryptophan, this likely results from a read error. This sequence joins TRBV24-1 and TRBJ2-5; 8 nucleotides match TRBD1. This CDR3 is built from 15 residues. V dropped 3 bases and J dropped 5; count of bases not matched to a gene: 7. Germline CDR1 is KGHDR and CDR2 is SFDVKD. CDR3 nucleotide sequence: TGTGCCACCAGTGATCCTGGACAGGGCGGCGAGACCCAGTACTAC. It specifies CATSDPGQGGETQYY.

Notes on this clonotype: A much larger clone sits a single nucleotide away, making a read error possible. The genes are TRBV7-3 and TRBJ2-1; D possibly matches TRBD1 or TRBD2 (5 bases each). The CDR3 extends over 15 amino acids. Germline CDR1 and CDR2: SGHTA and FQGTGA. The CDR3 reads CASSLRQGVYDEQFF. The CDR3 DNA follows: TGTGCCAGCAGCTTAAGGCAGGGAGTCTACGATGAGCAGTTCTTC.

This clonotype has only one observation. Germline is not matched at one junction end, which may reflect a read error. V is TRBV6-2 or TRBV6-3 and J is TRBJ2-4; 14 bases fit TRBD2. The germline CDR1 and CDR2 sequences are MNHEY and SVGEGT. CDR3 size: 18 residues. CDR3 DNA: TGTGCCAGCACTTATTCGGGACTAGCGGGAGATAACGCAAACATTCACTACTTC. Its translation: CASTYSGLAGDNANIHYF.

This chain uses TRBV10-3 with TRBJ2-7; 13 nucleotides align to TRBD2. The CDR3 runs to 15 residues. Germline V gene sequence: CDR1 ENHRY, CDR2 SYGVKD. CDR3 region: CAMSVGTSGIYEQYV. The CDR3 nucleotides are TGTGCCATGAGTGTGGGGACTAGCGGGATTTACGAGCAGTACGTC.

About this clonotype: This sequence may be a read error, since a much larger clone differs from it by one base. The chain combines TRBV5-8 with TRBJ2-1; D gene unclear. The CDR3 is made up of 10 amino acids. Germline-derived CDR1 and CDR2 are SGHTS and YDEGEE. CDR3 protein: CVSSFNEQFF. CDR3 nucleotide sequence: TGTGTCAGCAGCTTCAATGAGCAGTTCTTC.

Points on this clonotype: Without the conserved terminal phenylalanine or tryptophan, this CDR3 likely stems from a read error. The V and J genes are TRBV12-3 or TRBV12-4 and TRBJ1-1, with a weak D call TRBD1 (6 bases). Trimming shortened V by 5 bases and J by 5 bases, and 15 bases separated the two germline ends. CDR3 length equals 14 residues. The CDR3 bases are TGTGCCAGCAGTCTCCAGGGGTCGGGTACTGAAGCTTTCTCT. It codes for CASSLQGSGTEAFS.

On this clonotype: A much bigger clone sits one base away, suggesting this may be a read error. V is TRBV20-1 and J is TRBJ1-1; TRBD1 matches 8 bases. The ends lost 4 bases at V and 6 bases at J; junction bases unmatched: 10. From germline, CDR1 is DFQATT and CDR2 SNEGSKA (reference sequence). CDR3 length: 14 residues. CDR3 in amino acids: CSAKKGQGTSEAFF. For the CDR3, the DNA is TGCAGTGCTAAAAAAGGACAGGGCACCTCTGAAGCTTTCTTT.

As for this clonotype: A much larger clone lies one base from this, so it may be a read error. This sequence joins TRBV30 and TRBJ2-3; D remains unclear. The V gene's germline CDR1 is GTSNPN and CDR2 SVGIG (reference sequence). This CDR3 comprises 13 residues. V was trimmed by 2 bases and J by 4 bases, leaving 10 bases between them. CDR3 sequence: CAWSLHGADTQYF. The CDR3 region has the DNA TGTGCCTGGAGTTTGCATGGGGCAGATACGCAGTATTTT.

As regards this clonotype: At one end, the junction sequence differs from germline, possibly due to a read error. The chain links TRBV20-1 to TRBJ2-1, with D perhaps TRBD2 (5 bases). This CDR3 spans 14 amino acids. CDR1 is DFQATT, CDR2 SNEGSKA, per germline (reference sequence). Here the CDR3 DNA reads TGTAGTGCTAGAGGGATCAGCGATTACAAAGAGCAGTTCTTC. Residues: CSARGISDYKEQFF.

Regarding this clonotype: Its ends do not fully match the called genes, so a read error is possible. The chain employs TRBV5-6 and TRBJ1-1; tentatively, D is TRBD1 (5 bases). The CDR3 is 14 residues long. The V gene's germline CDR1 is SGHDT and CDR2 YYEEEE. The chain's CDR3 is CASSFLGGNTEAFF. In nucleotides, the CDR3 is TGTGCTAGCAGCTTTCTCGGGGGGAACACTGAAGCTTTCTTT. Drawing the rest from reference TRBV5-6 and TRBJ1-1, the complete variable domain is DAGVTQSPTHLIKTRGQQVTLRCSPKSGHDTVSWYQQALGQGPQFIFQYYEEEERQRGNFPDRFSGHQFPNYSSELNVNALLLGDSALYLCASSFLGGNTEAFFGQGTRLTVV.

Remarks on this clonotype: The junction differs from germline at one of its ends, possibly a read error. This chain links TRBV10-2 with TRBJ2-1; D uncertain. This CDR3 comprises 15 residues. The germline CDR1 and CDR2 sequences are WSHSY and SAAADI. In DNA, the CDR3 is TGCGCCAGCAGTGTGTCAGGCCGATCCTGCAATGAGCAGTTCTTC. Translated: CASSVSGRSCNEQFF.

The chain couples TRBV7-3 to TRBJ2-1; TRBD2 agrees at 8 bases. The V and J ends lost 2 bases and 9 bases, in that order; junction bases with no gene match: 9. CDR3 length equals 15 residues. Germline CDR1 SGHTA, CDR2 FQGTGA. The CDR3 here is CASSLGTSGNSEQFF. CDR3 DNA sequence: TGTGCCAGCAGCTTAGGGACTAGTGGGAACAGTGAGCAGTTCTTC.

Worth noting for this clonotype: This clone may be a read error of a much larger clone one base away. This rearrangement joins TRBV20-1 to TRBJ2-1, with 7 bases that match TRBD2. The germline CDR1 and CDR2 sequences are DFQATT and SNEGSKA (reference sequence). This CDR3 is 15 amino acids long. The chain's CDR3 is CSVRRLAGVNNEQFF. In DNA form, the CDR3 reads TGCAGTGTTAGAAGGTTGGCGGGGGTTAACAATGAGCAGTTCTTC.

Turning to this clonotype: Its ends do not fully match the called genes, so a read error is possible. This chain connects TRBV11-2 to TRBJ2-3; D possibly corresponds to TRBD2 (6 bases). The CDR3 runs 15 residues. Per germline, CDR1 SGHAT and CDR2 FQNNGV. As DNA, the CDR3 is TGTGTCAGCAGCTGCAGAGGGATTGCGGGACATACGCAGTATTTT. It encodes CVSSCRGIAGHTQYF.

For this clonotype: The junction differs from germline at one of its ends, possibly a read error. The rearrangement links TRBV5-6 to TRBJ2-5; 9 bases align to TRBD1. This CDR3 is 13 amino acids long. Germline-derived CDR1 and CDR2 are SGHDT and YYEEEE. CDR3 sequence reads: CSSNSQGAETQYF. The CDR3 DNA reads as TGTTCCAGCAACTCACAGGGGGCAGAGACCCAGTACTTC.

CDR3 DNA sequence: TGTGCCAGCAGCTTGTGGGTCAAAAAACGAGGGGGCTCCTACGAGCAGTACGTC. It is translated as CASSLWVKKRGGSYEQYV. The J gene is TRBJ2-7, the V gene TRBV5-5; a possible D gene is TRBD1 (6 bases). The ends were cut back, 1 base at V and 0 bases at J, with 20 bases in the middle. Germline V CDR1 and CDR2: SGHKS, YYEKEE (reference sequence). The CDR3 has 18 amino acids.

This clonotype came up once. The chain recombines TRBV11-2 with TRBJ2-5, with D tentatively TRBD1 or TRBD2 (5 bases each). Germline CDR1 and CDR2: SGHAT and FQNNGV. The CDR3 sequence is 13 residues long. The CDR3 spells CPRSLGTKETQYF. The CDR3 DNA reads TGTCCTAGAAGCCTAGGGACCAAAGAGACCCAGTACTTC.

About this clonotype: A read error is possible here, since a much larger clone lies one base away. The DNA for the CDR3 is TGTGCCAACAGCTTAAATCCGGGGGGGGATCAGCCCCAGCATTTT. Amino acids: CANSLNPGGDQPQHF. This chain uses TRBV5-5 with TRBJ1-5; D may be TRBD1 (5 bases). The CDR3 spans 15 residues. Germline values: CDR1 SGHKS, CDR2 YYEKEE (reference sequence). Filled out from reference TRBV5-5 and TRBJ1-5, the complete variable domain reads DAGVTQSPTHLIKTRGQQVTLRCSPISGHKSVSWYQQVLGQGPQFIFQYYEKEERGRGNFPDRFSARQFPNYSSELNVNALLLGDSALYLCANSLNPGGDQPQHFGDGTRLSIL.

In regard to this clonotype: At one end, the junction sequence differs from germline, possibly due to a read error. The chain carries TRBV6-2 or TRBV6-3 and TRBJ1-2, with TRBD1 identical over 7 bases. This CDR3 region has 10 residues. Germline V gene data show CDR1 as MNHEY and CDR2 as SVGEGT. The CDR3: CVSGSPGQLF. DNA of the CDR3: TGTGTCAGCGGGTCCCCGGGACAGCTCTTC.

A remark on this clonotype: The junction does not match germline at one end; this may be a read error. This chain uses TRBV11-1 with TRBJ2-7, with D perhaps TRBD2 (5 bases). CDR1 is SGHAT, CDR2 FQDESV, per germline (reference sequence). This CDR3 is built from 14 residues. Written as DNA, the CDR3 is TGTGCCAGCAACTTAACGGGGAGCTCCTACGAGCAGCACTTC. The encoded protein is CASNLTGSSYEQHF.

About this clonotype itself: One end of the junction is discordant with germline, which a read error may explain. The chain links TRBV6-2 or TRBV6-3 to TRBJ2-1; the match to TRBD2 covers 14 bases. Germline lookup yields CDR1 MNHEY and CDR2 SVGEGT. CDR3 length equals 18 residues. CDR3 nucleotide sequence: TGTGTCAGCAGACGGGCCGGGACTAGCGGGAGAAGGTGGTATGAGCAGTTCTTC. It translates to CVSRRAGTSGRRWYEQFF.

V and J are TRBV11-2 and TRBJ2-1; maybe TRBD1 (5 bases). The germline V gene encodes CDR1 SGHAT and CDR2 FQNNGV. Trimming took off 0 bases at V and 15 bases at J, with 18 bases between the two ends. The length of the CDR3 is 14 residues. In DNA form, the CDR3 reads TGTGCCAGCAGCTTAGAGGCAGGGTTAGTTGAGTGGTTCTTC. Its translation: CASSLEAGLVEWFF.

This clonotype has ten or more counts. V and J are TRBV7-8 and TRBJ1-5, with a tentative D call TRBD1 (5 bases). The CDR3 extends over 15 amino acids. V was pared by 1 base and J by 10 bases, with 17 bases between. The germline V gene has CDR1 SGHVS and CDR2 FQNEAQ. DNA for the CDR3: TGTGCCAGCAGCTTAGAGAGGTTTAGGGGATTACCCCAGCATTTT. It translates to CASSLERFRGLPQHF. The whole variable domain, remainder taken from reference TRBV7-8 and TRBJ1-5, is GAGVSQSPRYKVAKRGQDVALRCDPISGHVSLFWYQQALGQGPEFLTYFQNEAQLDKSGLPSDRFFAERPEGSVSTLKIQRTQQEDSAVYLCASSLERFRGLPQHFGDGTRLSIL.

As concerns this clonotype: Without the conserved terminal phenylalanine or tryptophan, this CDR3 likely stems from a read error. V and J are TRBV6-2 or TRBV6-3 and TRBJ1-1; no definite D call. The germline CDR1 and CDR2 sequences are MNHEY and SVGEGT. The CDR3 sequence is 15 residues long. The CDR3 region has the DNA TGTGTCAGCAGTGAGGTGGCACCGGTTTATTCTGAAGCTTTCATT. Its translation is CVSSEVAPVYSEAFI.

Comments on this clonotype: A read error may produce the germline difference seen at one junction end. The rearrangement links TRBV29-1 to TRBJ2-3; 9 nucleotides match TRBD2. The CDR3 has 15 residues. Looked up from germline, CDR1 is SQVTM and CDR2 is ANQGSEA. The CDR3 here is CSVGLAGDITYTHYF. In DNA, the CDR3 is TGCAGCGTTGGGTTAGCGGGAGATATCACATATACGCACTATTTT.

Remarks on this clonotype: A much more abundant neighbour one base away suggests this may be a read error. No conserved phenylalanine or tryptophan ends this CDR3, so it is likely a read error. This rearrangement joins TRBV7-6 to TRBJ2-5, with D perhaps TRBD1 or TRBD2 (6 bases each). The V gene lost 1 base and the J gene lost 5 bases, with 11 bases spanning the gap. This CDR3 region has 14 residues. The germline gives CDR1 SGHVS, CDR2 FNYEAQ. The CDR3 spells CASSLGGARETQYV. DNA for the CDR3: TGTGCCAGCAGCTTAGGGGGGGCCAGGGAGACCCAGTACGTC.

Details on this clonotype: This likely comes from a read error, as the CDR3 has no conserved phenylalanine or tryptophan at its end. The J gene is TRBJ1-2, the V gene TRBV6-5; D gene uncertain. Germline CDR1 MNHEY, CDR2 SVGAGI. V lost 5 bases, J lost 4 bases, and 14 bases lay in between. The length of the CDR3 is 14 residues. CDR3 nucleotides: TGTGCCAGCAGTCCGACCGGGTCATTCTATGGCTACACCATC. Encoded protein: CASSPTGSFYGYTI.